The T cell receptor beta chain described here comes from a study of blood T cell repertoires in COVID-19. Looking at the study overall: Sources were T cells, B-cell-depleted T cells, or PBMCs; the material itself was cDNA or gDNA.

The V end lost 6 bases, the J end lost 3 bases, and 17 bases lay between the germline ends. Per the germline V gene, CDR1 is MNHEY and CDR2 is SMNVEV (reference sequence). The CDR3 totals 15 residues. In the original analysis: For nucleated cells, counts were estimated from reference gene primer amplification. TCRdb's copy holds only in-frame clones and misses some; the assay was immunoSEQ multiplex PCR. The D gene and trimming were derived from the DNA, and the V and J assignments and clone size from that table. The table has more than 90,000 clones, approximately 81% seen once; the top ten hold 38%.

This sequence was found in a man aged 80 or over with acute or convalescent COVID-19. The sequenced material came from peripheral blood. The chain joins TRBV27 to TRBJ1-2; tentative D call: TRBD1 (5 bases). This CDR3 reads CASSPPPAGYYGYTF. CDR3 sequence (DNA): TGTGCCAGCAGCCCACCCCCCGCAGGGTACTATGGCTACACCTTC.